A single T cell receptor (beta chain) is shown here with its context. This clonotype was picked up many times. Its antigen is currently not known. It has no much larger one-base neighbor in the sample; base qualities were not kept. The CDR3 covers 16 residues, taking in both the cysteine and the phenylalanine. Of the read, only the CDR3 DNA is kept; its 48 bases are in frame from base 1. At the junction V is shortened by 0 bases and J by 1 base, with 12 bases in between. CDR1 SNHLY and CDR2 FYNNEI were looked up in the germline V gene. This specimen belongs to a study of regulatory T cells in long-lasting Graves disease (dated by TCRdb to the early 2020s). A note on the overall study: In the newly diagnosed Graves' disease group, patients had been taking antithyroid drugs for less than 3 months. Peripheral blood TCR sequencing and RNA sequencing compared persistent Graves' disease patients with newly diagnosed Graves' disease patients. The study was conducted in China and was registered as a clinical trial. A total of about 33 samples underwent TCR sequencing, from some 13 patients with persistent Graves' disease and 20 or so patients with newly diagnosed Graves' disease.

Library construction relied on multiplex PCR. TCRdb lists the instrument as Illumina HiSeq 4000. To build TCR beta libraries, CDR3 regions were amplified by Arm-PCR using iRepertoire HTBI primers. Gel purification was performed on PCR products prior to sequencing. On the study's bioinformatics: Gene usage analysis of CDR3 amino acid clonotypes used the 62 TRBV and approximately 13 TRBJ segments found across samples. Filtered high-quality paired reads were merged into contigs using COPE and FqMerger. Contigs were aligned with BLAST to IMGT TRBV, TRBD and TRBJ reference genes, and CDR3 was defined per IMGT. Any clonotype with a frequency above 0.1% was classified as a highly expanded clone. Repertoire diversity was measured by Shannon entropy, and V-J evenness by the Gini coefficient. Public clonotypes were defined as clonotypes shared by more than one individual. The public reads were quality trimmed at Q25 with fastp and then assembled into clones with MiXCR by TCRdb, keeping productive beta chains. Identical CDR3 proteins give one entry, which carries the most common genes and DNA. The V and J calls follow TCRdb's processing rather than the paper's. For this sample the table gives a few hundred thousand distinct CDR3 sequences, of which 15% to 20% were detected only once. The ten most abundant clones make up roughly a fifth of the sample.

Sample time point, as interpreted from the label and publication: newly diagnosed GD, antithyroid drugs for less than 3 months. For both TCR sequencing and RNA sequencing, RNA was extracted from PBMCs in TRIzol. Graves' disease was diagnosed according to American Thyroid Association guidelines. Patients for the study were recruited at an endocrinology department in Xi'an, China. From each patient, nine milliliters of peripheral blood was collected into an EDTA anticoagulant tube. Ficoll Paque Plus density gradient separation was used to isolate PBMCs, and no further T cell sorting was performed. An Agilent 2100 Bioanalyzer and agarose gel were used to check RNA quality, and a NanoDrop 2000 was used to measure RNA concentration. What the authors observed across the whole study: Only the TCR beta chain was sequenced and analyzed. Only peripheral blood was studied, because thyroid tissue, the primary lesion, was inaccessible. Compared with newly diagnosed patients, patients with persistent Graves' disease had lower TCR Shannon entropy and fewer highly expanded clones, which suggests clonal expansion. The authors acknowledged the small sample size as a limitation that may reduce accuracy. Persistent patients shared more public clonotypes among themselves (around 3,000) than newly diagnosed patients did (roughly 920). Persistent disease showed preferential use of TRBV28, TRBJ1-2 and TRBJ2-5, whereas newly diagnosed disease favored TRBV20-1 and TRBJ2-1.

This sample also appeared in a second study, on T cells in Graves' hyperthyroidism and ophthalmopathy. Drawing on the second study: Graves' hyperthyroidism was defined as stable when no progression to ophthalmopathy occurred over 18 months of follow-up. Hyperthyroidism patients were newly diagnosed, with disease duration under 2 months, and aged 18 to 65 years. Patients with uncontrolled infections, other autoimmune diseases, pregnancy or lactation were excluded. Clinical symptoms, serum thyroxine and TRAb, thyroid ultrasound, and orbital computed tomography formed the basis for the diagnoses. The TCR CDR3 was subjected to a first round of RT-PCR using the HTBI primer set and the Qiagen OneStep RT-PCR kit. Blood samples also contained most of the expanded thyroid clonotypes (frequency above 0.001), which suggests that blood repertoires may reflect thyroid immune responses. A model built on a 13 V-J signature distinguished ophthalmopathy from stable hyperthyroidism, reaching roughly 88% sensitivity and around 81% specificity in cross-validation and 80%/75% in testing. During validation, the model predicted progression to ophthalmopathy a median of around 7 months ahead of onset, with just under 71% sensitivity and more than 72% specificity. TCR V-J signatures able to tell the groups apart were searched for in a discovery cohort of 90 to 100 patients, of whom more than 40 had Graves' ophthalmopathy and 57 had stable Graves' hyperthyroidism. Prospective prediction of ophthalmopathy was tested in an independent validation cohort of 18 to 20 hyperthyroidism patients and 17 patients who later progressed to ophthalmopathy. The roughly 100 discovery patients were randomly divided into training and test sets at a 7:3 ratio. In over five Graves' hyperthyroidism patients, the study also compared T-cell repertoires from thyroid tissue with T-cell repertoires from blood. After sampling, hyperthyroidism patients received methimazole starting at 30 mg daily, and ophthalmopathy patients received high-dose intravenous methylprednisolone. A second multiplex PCR round built the libraries, followed by size selection and purification. Libraries were sequenced paired-end with 100 bp reads on an Illumina HiSeq2000. SOAPnuke was used to process the raw data, throwing out any read that contained adapters or uncalled bases, had a mean Phred below 15, or lacked an exact constant-primer or identifier match. COPE v1.2.5 was used to merge high-quality paired reads, and clonotypes were defined as unique nucleotide sequences. Clonotypes were aligned to IMGT TRBV, TRBD and TRBJ reference segments using MiTCR v1.1. Only V-J combinations with frequency above 0.0001, covering roughly 99% of repertoires, were analysed. A TCS score was defined as the ratio between F50 (clonal expansion) and ExV (chaos), using BLOSUM62-based TCRdist between CDR3 peptides within each V-J. Welch's t-statistics and random forest reduced 500 to 650 V-J features to 13, which were used in a naive Bayes classifier (R e1071). Sample size was not statistically predetermined, and blinding of investigators to group allocation was not performed. TCR Vbeta CDR3 sequencing of some 140 peripheral blood samples (about 45 ophthalmopathy, some 75 hyperthyroidism and about 17 progressor patients) is reported in the paper.

Sequencing was performed on peripheral blood mononuclear cells (PBMCs), taken at new diagnosis, from a patient treated with antithyroid drugs. In this chain, TRBV2 is recombined with TRBJ2-5; there is no confident call for the D gene. The clonotype was recovered from a young woman with Graves disease. Donor details come from another sample of the same person, matched by shared clones. The nucleotide sequence reads TGTGCCAGCAGTGAAGCTACACGAGACTTCCAAGAGACCCAGTACTTC. It translates as CASSEATRDFQETQYF.